This TCR beta chain was recovered during a study of response to subunit inactivated influenza vaccine. Study-level findings and limits: Few new T cells, the authors suggested, are recruited by each seasonal influenza vaccination.

TCRdb fed the RT-PCR reads into MiXCR, producing one record per CDR3 protein. The profile shows over 450,000 distinct CDR3 sequences, about an eighth of them singletons. This clonotype showed up just a few times. Its cognate antigen is unknown. Specimen: PBMCs from blood, collected 45 days after vaccination. This clonotype originated in a man between 45 and 60 years old who received an inactivated influenza vaccine.

CDR3 sequence reads: CASRDRTISPLHF. The CDR3, as DNA: TGTGCCAGCCGGGACAGAACTATTTCACCCCTCCACTTT. This sequence joins TRBV6-2 or TRBV6-3 and TRBJ1-6; 7 bases fit TRBD1. This CDR3 has 13 amino acids. Germline-derived CDR1 and CDR2 are MNHEY and SVGEGT. The trim removed 8 bases at V and 9 bases at J, leaving 7 bases unmatched.